In this sample, the clone carrying this TCR beta chain turned up many times. Its cognate antigen is unknown. Time point in this sample: after preoperative PTX-NDP chemotherapy. Each CDR3 protein gets one entry after TCRdb re-called the PCR reads with MiXCR. This sample carries 34,000 or so distinct CDR3 sequences, 52% of them seen once, and the ten largest clones take more than 20%. These data belong to a study of esophageal squamous cell carcinoma under preoperative chemotherapy. Broader study findings: Abundant clones tended to shrink rather than expand after paclitaxel-nedaplatin.

This sequence originates from a human donor with esophageal squamous cell carcinoma. The donor label of this sample is uncertain. The material was obtained from a patient given preoperative chemotherapy.

The CDR3 sequence is CASSSPRPGGRTDNEQFF. CDR3 DNA: TGTGCCAGCAGCTCCCCCCGCCCAGGGGGGCGGACCGACAATGAGCAGTTCTTC. The chain couples TRBV11-1 to TRBJ2-1; D is possibly TRBD1 (7 bases). Germline loops: CDR1 SGHAT, CDR2 FQDESV (reference sequence). This CDR3 region has 18 residues. V was cut by 4 bases and J by 5 bases, with 24 bases left in between.